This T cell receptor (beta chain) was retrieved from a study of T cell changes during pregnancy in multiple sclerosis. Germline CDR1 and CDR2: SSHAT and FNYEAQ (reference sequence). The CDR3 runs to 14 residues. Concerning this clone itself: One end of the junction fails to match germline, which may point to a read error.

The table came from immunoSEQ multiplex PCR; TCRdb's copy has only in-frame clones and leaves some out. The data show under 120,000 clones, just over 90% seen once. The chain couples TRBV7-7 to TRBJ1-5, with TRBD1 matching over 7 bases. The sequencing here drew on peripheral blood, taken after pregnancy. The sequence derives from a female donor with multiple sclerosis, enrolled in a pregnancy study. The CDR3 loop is CASRYRGLRQPQHF. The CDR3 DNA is TGTGCTAGCAGGTACAGGGGATTGCGTCAGCCCCAGCATTTT.